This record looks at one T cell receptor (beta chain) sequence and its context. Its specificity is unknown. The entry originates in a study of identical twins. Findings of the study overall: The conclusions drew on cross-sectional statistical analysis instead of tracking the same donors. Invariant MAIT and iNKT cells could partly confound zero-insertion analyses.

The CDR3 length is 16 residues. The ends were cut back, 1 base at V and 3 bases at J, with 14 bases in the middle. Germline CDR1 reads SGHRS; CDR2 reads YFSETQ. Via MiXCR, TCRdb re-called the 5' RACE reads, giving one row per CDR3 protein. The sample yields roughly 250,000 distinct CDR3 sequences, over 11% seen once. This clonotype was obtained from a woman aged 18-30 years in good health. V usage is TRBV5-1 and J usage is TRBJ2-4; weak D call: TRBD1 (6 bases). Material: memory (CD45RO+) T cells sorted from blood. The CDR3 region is CASSLYWDKDKNIQYF. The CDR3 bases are TGCGCCAGCAGCTTGTATTGGGACAAGGACAAAAACATTCAGTACTTC.